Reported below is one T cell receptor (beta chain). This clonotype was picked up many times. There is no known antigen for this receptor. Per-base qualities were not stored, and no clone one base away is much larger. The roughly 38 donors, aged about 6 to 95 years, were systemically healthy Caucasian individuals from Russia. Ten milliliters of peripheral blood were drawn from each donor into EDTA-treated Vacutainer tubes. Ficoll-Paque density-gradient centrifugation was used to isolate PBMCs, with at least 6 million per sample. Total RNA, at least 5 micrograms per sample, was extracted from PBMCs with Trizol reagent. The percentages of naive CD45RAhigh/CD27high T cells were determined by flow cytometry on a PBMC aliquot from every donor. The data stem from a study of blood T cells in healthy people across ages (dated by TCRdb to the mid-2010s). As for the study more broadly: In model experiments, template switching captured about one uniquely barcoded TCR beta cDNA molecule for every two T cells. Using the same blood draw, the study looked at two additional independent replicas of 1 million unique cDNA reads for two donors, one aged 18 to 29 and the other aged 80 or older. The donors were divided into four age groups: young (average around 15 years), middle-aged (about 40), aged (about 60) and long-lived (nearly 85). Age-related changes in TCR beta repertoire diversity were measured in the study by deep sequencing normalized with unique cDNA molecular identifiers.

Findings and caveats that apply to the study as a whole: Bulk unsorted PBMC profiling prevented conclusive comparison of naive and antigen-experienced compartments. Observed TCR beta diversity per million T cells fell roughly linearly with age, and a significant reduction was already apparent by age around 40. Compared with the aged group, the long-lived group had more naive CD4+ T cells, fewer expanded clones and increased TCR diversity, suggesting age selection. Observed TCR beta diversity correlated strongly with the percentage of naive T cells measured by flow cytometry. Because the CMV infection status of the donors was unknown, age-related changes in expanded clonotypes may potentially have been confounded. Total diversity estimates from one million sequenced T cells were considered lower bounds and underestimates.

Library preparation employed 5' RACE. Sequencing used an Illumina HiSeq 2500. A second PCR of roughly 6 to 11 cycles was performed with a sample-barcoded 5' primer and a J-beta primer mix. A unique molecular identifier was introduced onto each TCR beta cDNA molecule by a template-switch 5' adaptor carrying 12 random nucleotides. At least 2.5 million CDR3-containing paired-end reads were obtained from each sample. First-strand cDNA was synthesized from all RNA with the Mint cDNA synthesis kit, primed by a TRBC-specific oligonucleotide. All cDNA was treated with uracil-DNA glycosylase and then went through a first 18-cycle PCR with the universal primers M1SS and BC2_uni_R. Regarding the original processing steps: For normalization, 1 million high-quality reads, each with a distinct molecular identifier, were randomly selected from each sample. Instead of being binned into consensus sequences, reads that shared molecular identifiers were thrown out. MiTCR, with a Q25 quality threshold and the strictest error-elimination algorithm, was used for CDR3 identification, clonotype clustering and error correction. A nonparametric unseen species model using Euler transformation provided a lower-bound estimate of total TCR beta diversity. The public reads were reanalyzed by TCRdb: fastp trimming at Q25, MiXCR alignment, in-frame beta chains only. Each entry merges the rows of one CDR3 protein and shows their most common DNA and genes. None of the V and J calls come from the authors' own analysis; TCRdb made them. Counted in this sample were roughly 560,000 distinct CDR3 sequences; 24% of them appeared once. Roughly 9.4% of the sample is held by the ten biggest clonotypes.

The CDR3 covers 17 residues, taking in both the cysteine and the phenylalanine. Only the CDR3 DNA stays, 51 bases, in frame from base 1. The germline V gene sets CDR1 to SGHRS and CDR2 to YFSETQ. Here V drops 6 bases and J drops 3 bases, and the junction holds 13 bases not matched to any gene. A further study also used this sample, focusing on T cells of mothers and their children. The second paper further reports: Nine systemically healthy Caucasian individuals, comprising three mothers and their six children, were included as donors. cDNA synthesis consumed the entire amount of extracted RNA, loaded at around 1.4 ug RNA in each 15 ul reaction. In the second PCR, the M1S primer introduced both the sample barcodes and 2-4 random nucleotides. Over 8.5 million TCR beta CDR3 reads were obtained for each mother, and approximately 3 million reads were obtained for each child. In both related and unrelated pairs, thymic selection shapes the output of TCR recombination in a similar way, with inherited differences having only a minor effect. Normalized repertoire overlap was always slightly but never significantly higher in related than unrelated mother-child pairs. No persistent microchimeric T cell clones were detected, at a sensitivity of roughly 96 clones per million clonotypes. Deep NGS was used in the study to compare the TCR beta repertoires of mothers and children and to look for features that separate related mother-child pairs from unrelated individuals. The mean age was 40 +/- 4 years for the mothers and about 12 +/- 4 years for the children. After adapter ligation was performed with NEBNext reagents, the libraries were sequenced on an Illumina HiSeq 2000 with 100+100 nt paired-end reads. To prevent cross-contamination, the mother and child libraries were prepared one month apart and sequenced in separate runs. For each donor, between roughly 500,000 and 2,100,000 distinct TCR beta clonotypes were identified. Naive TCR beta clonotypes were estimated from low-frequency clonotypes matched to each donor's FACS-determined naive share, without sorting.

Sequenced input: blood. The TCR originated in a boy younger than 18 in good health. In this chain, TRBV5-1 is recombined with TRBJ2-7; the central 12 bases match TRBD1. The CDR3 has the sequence CASTRGGQGASYYEQYF. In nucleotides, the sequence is TGCGCCAGCACCAGAGGGGGACAGGGGGCCTCCTACTACGAGCAGTACTTC.